This paragraph covers one TCR beta chain sequence. The clone's antigen remains unknown. No base qualities exist here, and no much larger clone lies one base off it. The data are from a study of blood T cell repertoires in COVID-19 (dated by TCRdb to the early 2020s). Turning to the overall study: Samples from collaborators originated in the United States, Italy and Spain and spanned both the acute and convalescent phases of COVID-19. The prospective study material was composed of cDNA or gDNA derived from T cells, B-cell-depleted T cells, or PBMCs. Deeply sampled blood TCRbeta repertoires from subjects exposed to, actively infected with, or recovered from COVID-19 were included in the dataset. The repertoires were released in a freely available public database meant as a resource for research on the immune response to SARS-CoV-2. Samples came from the ongoing ImmuneRACE study (first 160 participants) plus 1,254 subjects from 6 global collaborators. The sample metadata nearly always contained a de-identified subject ID, COVID-19 status, age in years and sex. Where available, HLA class I and class II types were obtained from metadata supplied by the sample provider rather than from assay-based typing. The research as a whole found: The quantity of clinical and demographic metadata differed by source and by participant and was supplied without curation.

TCRbeta CDR3 regions were amplified from genomic DNA by means of the immunoSEQ Assay, a bias-controlled multiplex PCR. Processing in the source paper ran as follows. The number of nucleated cells in each sample was estimated by amplification of reference gene primers within the assay. Sequence reads were collapsed and filtered to measure the absolute abundance of every unique TCRbeta CDR3 rearrangement. For each sample, productive Simpson clonality was calculated as the square root of Simpson's diversity index over productive rearrangements. Held by TCRdb, this immuneACCESS table contains in-frame sequences only and omits some clones. Under half of the omission traces to an unresolved V gene where checked; the cause of the rest is unknown. The DNA was the basis for D and trimming; V, J and clone size are from that table. The sample contains 120,000 or so clones, roughly 84% of them found a single time. The top ten clonotypes cover under 15% of the sample.

Including the terminal cysteine and phenylalanine, the CDR3 comprises 17 residues. The retained sequence is limited to the CDR3, 51 bases, with the frame set at the first base. The CDR1 and CDR2 encoded by the germline V gene are ENHRY and SYGVKD. V sheds 7 bases and J sheds 2 bases, leaving 20 bases between their ends. Another Seattle source contributed samples from volunteer blood donors who had recovered from COVID-19. Each collaborating institution followed its own protocols to collect whole blood in K2EDTA tubes. For TCRbeta analysis, collaborator samples were shipped as frozen whole blood, as isolated PBMCs, or as DNA extracted from either sample type.

The origin of this receptor is a woman in her twenties or thirties who had recovered from COVID-19. The sequence joins TRBV10-3 to TRBJ2-2; perhaps TRBD2 is the D gene, with 5 bases matching. The sample taken for sequencing was peripheral blood. The DNA is as follows: TGTGCCATCAACGAGAGGAGAGAGGGTTCCAACACCGGGGAGCTGTTTTTT. It specifies CAINERREGSNTGELFF.